The sequence of this T cell receptor beta chain was determined in a study of blood T cell repertoires in COVID-19. The wider study: Researchers got acute and convalescent COVID-19 samples from the United States, Italy and Spain. In each case, the material was cDNA or gDNA derived from T cells, B-cell-depleted T cells, or PBMCs.

V lost 2 bases, J lost 7 bases, and 14 bases lay in between. This CDR3 contains 13 residues. The germline gives CDR1 GTSNPN, CDR2 SVGIG (reference sequence). Grouping used clinical history reported by participants in a survey and questionnaire. Study processing details: Reference gene primers were amplified, and this amplification served to estimate nucleated cell counts. TCRdb keeps only in-frame clones here, not all; method: immunoSEQ multiplex PCR. V, J and clone size were drawn from that table, and D and trimming were deduced from the DNA. The data contain nearly 250,000 clones, about 82% of them singletons.

Sequenced material: PBMCs or T cells enriched from blood (not recorded which). This sequence joins TRBV30 and TRBJ1-1; a possible D gene is TRBD1 (5 bases). The receptor comes from a woman aged 45 to 65 with acute COVID-19. The CDR3 DNA reads as TGTGCCTGGAGTAAACGACAGAGCCTTGAAGCTTTCTTT. Protein product: CAWSKRQSLEAFF.